This entry concerns a single T cell receptor (beta chain). Antigen specificity is unknown. Libraries of TCR beta came from quantitative 5'-RACE with molecular barcodes. TCRdb re-called the 5' RACE reads with MiXCR, one entry per CDR3 protein. The sample shows about 250,000 distinct CDR3 sequences, about 24% of them seen only once. This specimen comes from a study of CD8 T cells in ankylosing spondylitis. Regarding the study as a whole: Disease-linked clones, CD8+, were relatively rare in peripheral blood. Existing reports had already noted some motif variants in reactive arthritis synovial fluid and blood.

With V trimmed by 2 bases and J by 2 bases, 9 bases remained unmatched. The CDR3 is 16 residues long. Germline CDR1 reads MNHEY; CDR2 reads SVGAGI. The receptor comes from a male donor with ankylosing spondylitis or in good health (not recorded which). The rearrangement uses TRBV6-5 and TRBJ2-7, with 7 bases aligning to TRBD1. Sequencing was performed on blood, either unsorted or a sorted T cell fraction (not recorded which). The CDR3 protein is CASSYGGQTRAYEQYF. The CDR3 DNA reads as TGTGCCAGCAGTTACGGGGGACAGACTCGGGCCTACGAGCAGTACTTC.